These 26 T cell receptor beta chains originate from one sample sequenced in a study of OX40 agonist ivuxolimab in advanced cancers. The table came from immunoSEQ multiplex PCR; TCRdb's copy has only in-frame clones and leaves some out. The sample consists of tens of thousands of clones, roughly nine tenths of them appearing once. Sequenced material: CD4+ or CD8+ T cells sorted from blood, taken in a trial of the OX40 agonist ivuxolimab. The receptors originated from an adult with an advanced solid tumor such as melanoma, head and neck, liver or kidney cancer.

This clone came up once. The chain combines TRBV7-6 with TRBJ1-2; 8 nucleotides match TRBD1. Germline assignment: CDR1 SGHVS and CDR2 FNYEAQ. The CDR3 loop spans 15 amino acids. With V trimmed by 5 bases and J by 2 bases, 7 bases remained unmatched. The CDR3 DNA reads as TGTGCCAGCAGCCCTGGACAGGGTCCAAACTATGGCTACACCTTC. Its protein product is CASSPGQGPNYGYTF.

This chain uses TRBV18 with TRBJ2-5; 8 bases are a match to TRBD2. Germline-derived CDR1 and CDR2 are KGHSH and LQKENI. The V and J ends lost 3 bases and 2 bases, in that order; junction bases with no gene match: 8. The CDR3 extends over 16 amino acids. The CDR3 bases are TGTGCCAGCTCACCCCAGAGGCGGGGGGTTCAAGAGACCCAGTACTTC. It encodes CASSPQRRGVQETQYF.

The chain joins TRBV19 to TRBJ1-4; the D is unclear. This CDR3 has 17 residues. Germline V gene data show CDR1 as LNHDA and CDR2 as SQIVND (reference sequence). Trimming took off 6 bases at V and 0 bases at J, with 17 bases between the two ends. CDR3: CASSGIVGSATNEKLFF. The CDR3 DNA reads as TGTGCCAGTAGCGGGATCGTTGGTTCAGCAACTAATGAAAAACTGTTTTTT.

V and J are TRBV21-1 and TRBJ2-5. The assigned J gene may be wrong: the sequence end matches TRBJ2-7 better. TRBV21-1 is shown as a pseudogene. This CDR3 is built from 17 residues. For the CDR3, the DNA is TGTGCCAGCAGCGAAGGGTACCCGGGACGAAGGGGCTACGAGCAGTACTTC. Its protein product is CASSEGYPGRRGYEQYF.

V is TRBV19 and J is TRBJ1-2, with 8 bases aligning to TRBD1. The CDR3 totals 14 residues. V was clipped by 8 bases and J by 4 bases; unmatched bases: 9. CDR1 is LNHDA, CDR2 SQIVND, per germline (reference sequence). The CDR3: CASAIDRGGYGYTF. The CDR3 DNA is TGTGCCAGTGCCATCGACAGGGGAGGCTATGGCTACACCTTC.

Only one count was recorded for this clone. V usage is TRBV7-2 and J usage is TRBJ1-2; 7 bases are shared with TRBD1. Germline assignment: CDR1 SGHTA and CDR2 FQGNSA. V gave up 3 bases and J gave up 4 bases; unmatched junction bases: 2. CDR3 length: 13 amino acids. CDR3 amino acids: CASSFGQVYGYTF. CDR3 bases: TGTGCCAGCAGCTTCGGACAGGTCTATGGCTACACCTTC.

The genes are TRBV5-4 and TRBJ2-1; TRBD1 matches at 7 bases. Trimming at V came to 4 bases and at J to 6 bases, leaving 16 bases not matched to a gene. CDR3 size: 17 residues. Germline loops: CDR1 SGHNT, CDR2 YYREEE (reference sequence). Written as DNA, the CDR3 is TGTGCCAGCAGCCTACCCCCTACAGGGGTGGGATTCAATGAGCAGTTCTTC. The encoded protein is CASSLPPTGVGFNEQFF. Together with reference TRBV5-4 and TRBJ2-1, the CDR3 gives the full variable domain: ETGVTQSPTHLIKTRGQQVTLRCSSQSGHNTVSWYQQALGQGPQFIFQYYREEENGRGNFPPRFSGLQFPNYSSELNVNALELDDSALYLCASSLPPTGVGFNEQFFGPGTRLTVL.

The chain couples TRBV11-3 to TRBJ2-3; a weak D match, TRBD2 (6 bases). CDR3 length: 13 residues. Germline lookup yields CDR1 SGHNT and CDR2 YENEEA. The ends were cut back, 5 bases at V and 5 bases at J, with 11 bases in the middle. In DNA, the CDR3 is TGTGCCAGCAGCCCCTCGGGGGAAGATACGCAGTATTTT. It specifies CASSPSGEDTQYF.

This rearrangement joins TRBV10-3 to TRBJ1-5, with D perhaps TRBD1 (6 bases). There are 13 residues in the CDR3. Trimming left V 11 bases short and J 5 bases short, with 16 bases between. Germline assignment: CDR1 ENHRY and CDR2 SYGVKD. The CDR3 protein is CASTTGYDQPQHF. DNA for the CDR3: TGTGCCTCGACCACAGGGTACGATCAGCCCCAGCATTTT.

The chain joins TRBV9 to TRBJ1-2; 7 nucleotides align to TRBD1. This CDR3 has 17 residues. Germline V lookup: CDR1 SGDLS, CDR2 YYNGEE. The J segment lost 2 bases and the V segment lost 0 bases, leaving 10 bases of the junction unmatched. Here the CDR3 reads CASSVGGGGGANYGYTF. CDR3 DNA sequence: TGTGCCAGCAGCGTAGGCGGGGGAGGGGGCGCGAACTATGGCTACACCTTC.

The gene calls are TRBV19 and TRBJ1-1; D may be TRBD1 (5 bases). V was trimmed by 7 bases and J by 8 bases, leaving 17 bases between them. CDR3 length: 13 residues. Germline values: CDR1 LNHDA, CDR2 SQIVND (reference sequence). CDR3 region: CASTQGAFGEAFF. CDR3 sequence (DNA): TGTGCCAGTACCCAGGGAGCGTTTGGGGAAGCTTTCTTT. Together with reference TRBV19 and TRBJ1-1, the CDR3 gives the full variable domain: DGGITQSPKYLFRKEGQNVTLSCEQNLNHDAMYWYRQDPGQGLRLIYYSQIVNDFQKGDIAEGYSVSREKKESFPLTVTSAQKNPTAFYLCASTQGAFGEAFFGQGTRLTVV.

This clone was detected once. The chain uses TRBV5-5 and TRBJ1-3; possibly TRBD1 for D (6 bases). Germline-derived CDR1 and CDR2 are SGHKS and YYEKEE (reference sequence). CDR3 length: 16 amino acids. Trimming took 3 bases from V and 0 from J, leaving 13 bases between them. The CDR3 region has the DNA TGTGCCAGCAGCTCCTCGACAGGCAGCTCTGGAAACACCATATATTTT. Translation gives CASSSSTGSSGNTIYF.

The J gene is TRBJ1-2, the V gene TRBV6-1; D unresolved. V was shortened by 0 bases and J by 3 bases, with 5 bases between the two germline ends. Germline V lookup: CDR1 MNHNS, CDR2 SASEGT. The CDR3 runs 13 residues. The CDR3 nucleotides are TGTGCCAGCAGTGAAGCGCCGTACTATGGCTACACCTTC. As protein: CASSEAPYYGYTF.

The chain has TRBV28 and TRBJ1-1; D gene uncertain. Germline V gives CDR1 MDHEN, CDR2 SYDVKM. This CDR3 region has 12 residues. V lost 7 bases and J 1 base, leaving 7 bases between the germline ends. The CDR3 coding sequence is TGTGCCAGCAAGGTTGGGAACACTGAAGCTTTCTTT. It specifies CASKVGNTEAFF.

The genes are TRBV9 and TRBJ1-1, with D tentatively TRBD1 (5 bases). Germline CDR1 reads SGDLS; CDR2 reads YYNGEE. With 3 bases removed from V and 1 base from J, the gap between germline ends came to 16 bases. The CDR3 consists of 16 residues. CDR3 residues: CASSAEGTRGNTEAFF. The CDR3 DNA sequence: TGTGCCAGCAGCGCCGAGGGGACCCGCGGGAACACTGAAGCTTTCTTT.

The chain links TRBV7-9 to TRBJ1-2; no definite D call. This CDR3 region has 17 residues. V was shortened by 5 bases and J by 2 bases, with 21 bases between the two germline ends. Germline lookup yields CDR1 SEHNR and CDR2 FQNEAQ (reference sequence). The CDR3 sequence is CASSQKGGLTTNYGYTF. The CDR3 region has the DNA TGTGCCAGCAGCCAAAAAGGCGGGCTGACAACAAACTATGGCTACACCTTC.

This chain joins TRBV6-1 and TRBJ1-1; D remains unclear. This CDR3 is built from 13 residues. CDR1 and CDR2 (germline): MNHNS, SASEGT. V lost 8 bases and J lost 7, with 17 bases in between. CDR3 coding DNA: TGTGCCAGCTTATTGCGCCTATGGGGTGAAGCTTTCTTT. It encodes CASLLRLWGEAFF.

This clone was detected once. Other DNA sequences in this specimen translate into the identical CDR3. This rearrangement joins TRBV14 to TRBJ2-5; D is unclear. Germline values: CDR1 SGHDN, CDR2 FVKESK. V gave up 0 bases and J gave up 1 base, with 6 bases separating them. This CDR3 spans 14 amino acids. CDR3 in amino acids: CASSQDLVQETQYF. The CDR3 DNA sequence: TGTGCCAGCAGCCAAGATCTGGTCCAAGAGACCCAGTACTTC.

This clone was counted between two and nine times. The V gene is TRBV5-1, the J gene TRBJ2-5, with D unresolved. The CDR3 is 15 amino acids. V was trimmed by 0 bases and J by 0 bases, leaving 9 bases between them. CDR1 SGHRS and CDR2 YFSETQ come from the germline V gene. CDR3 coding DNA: TGCGCCAGCAGCTTGGCTAGGGCGGACCAAGAGACCCAGTACTTC. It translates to CASSLARADQETQYF.

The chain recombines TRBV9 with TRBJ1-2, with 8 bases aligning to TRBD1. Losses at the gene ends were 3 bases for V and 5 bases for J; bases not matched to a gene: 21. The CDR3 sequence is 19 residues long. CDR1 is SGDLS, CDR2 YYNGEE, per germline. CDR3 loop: CASSAADRVGLRLIYGYTF. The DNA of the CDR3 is TGTGCCAGCAGCGCGGCGGACAGGGTCGGACTCCGTCTGATTTATGGCTACACCTTC.

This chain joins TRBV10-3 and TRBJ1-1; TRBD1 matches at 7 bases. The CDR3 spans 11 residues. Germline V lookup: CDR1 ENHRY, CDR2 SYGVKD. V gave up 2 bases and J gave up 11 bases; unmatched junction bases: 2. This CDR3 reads CAISETGVAFF. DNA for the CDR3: TGTGCCATCAGTGAGACAGGGGTTGCTTTCTTT.

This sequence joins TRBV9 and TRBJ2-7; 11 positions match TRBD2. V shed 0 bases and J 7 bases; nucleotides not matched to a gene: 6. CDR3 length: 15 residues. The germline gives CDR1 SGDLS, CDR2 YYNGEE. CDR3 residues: CASSVAGTSGSEQYF. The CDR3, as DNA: TGTGCCAGCAGCGTAGCCGGGACTAGCGGCTCTGAGCAGTACTTC.

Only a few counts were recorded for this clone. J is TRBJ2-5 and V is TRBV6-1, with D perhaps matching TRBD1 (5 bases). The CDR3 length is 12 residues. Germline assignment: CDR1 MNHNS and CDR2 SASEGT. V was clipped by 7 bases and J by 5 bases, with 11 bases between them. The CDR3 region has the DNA TGTGCCAGCAAGTGGACAAGTGAGACCCAGTACTTC. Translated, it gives CASKWTSETQYF.

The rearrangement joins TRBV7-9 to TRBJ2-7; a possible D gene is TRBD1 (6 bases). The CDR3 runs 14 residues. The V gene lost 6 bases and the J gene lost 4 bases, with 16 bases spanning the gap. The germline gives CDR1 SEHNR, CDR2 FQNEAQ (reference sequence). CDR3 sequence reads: CASSPTGRLYEQYF. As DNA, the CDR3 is TGTGCCAGCAGTCCGACAGGCCGCCTATACGAGCAGTACTTC.

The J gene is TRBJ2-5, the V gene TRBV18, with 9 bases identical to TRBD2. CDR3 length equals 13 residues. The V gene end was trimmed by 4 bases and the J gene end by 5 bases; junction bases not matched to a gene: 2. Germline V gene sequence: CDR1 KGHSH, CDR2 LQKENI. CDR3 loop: CASSLAGVETQYF. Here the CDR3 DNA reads TGTGCCAGCTCACTAGCGGGGGTGGAGACCCAGTACTTC.

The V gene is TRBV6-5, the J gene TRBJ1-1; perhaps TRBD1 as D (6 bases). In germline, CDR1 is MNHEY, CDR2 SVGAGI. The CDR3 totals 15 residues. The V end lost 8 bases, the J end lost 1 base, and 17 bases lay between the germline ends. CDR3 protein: CASRATGARNTEAFF. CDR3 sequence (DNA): TGTGCCAGCCGGGCGACGGGGGCGAGGAACACTGAAGCTTTCTTT.